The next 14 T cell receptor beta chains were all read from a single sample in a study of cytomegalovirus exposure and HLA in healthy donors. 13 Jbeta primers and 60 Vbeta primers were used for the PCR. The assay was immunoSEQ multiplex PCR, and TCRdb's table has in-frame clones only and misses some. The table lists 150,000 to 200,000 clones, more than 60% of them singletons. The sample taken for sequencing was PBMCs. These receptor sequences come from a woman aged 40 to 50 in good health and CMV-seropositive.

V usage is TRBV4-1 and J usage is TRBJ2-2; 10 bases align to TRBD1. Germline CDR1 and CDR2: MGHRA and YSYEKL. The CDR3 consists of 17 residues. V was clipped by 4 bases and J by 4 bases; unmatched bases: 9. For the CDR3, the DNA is TGCGCCAGCAGCCGAAATGGACAGGGGGTAGGCACCGGGGAGCTGTTTTTT. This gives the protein CASSRNGQGVGTGELFF.

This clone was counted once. The CDR3 coding sequence is TGTGCCAGCAGTGCTGGGACAGGGGATCCCGAGCAGTACTTC. Translation gives CASSAGTGDPEQYF. The chain carries TRBV6-1 and TRBJ2-5; 10 bases align to TRBD1. With the DNA end fitting TRBJ2-7 better, the J assignment may be wrong. Per the germline V gene, CDR1 is MNHNS and CDR2 is SASEGT. CDR3 size: 14 residues.

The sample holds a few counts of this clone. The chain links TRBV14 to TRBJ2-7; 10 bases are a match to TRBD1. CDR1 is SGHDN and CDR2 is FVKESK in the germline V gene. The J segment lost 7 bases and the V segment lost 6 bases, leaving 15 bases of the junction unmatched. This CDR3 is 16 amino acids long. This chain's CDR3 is CASRRGTGVGRGEQYF. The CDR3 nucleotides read TGTGCCAGCAGGCGCGGGACAGGGGTCGGCCGGGGGGAGCAGTACTTC. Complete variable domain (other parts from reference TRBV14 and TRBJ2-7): EAGVTQFPSHSVIEKGQTVTLRCDPISGHDNLYWYRRVMGKEIKFLLHFVKESKQDESGMPNNRFLAERTGGTYSTLKVQPAELEDSGVYFCASRRGTGVGRGEQYFGPGTRLTVT.

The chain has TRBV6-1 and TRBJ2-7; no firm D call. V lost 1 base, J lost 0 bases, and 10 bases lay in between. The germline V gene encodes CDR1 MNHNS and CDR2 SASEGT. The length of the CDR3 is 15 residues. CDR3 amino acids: CASSEGMANSYEQYF. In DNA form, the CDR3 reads TGTGCCAGCAGTGAAGGAATGGCCAACTCCTACGAGCAGTACTTC.

CDR3 DNA: TGTGCCAGCAGCTCACTCGGGACAGGGTCCCACGAGCAGTACTTC. Its protein product is CASSSLGTGSHEQYF. The rearrangement joins TRBV7-9 to TRBJ2-7; 9 bases map to TRBD1. V lost 4 bases, J lost 5 bases, and 9 bases stayed unmatched. The V gene's germline CDR1 is SEHNR and CDR2 FQNEAQ (reference sequence). The CDR3 covers 15 residues.

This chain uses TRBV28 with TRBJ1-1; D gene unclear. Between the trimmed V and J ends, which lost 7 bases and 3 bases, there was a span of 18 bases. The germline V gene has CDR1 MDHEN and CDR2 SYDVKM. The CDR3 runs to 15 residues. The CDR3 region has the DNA TGTGCCAGCATTAGAGGCATCGGAGGGTACACTGAAGCTTTCTTT. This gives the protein CASIRGIGGYTEAFF.

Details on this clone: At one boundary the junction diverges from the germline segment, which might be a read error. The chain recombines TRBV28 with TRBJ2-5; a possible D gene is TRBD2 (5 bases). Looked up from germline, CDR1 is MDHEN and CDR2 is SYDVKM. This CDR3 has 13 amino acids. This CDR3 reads CASSPDSQETQYF. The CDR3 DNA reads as TGCGCCAGCAGCCCGGACTCTCAAGAGACCCAGTACTTC.

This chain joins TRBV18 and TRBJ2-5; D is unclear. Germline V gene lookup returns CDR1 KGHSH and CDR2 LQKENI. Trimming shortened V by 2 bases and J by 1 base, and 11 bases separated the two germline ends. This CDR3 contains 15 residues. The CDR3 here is CASSPAQEVQETQYF. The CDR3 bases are TGTGCCAGCTCACCAGCCCAAGAGGTCCAAGAGACCCAGTACTTC.

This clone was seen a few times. CDR3 sequence reads: CAISEWGAGGYGYTF. CDR3 DNA: TGTGCCATCAGTGAGTGGGGCGCGGGGGGCTATGGCTACACCTTC. The rearrangement links TRBV10-3 to TRBJ1-2; D perhaps matches TRBD1 (5 bases). The CDR3 is 15 residues long. V lost 1 base, J lost 4 bases, and 13 bases lay in between. Germline V lookup: CDR1 ENHRY, CDR2 SYGVKD.

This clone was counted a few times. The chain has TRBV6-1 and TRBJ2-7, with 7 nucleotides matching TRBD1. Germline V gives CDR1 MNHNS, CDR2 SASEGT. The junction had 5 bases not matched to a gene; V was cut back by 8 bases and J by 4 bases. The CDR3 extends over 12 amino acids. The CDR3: CASLSRGYEQYF. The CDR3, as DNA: TGTGCCAGCCTCTCCAGGGGGTACGAGCAGTACTTC.

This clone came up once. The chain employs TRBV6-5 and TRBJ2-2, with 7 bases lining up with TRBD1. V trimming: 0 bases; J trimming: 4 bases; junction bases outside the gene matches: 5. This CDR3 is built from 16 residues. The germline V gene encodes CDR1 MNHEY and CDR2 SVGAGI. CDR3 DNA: TGTGCCAGCAGTTACTCGCCAGGGGGTATCACCGGGGAGCTGTTTTTT. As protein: CASSYSPGGITGELFF.

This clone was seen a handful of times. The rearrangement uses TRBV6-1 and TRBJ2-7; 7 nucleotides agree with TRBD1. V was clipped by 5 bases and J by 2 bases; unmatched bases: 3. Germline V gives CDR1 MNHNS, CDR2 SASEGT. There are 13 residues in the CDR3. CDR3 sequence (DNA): TGTGCCAGCAGTAGGACAGGCCCCTACGAGCAGTACTTC. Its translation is CASSRTGPYEQYF.

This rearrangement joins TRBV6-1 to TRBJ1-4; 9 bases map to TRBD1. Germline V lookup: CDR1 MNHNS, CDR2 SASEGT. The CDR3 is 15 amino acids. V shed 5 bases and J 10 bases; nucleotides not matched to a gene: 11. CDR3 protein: CASSSLDRGDGKLFF. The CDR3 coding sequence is TGTGCCAGCAGTTCCCTGGACAGGGGCGATGGAAAACTGTTTTTT.

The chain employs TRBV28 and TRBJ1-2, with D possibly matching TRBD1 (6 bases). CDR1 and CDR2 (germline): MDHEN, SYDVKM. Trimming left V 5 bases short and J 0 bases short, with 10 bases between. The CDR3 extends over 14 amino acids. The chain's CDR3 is CASSEDSPNYGYTF. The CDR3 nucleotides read TGTGCCAGCAGTGAGGACAGCCCTAACTATGGCTACACCTTC.